A single sample is the source of the 20 T cell receptor beta chains below, sequenced in a study of the immune and genomic landscape of osteosarcoma. Assay: immunoSEQ multiplex PCR; the TCRdb copy retains only in-frame clones and omits some. Here the sample spans under 3,500 clones, 78% being singletons. What was sequenced was metastatic tumor tissue from the lung. The receptors here all came from a woman aged 18-29 years with osteosarcoma.

CDR3 in amino acids: CAWSQRGGADSPLHF. DNA of the CDR3: TGTGCCTGGAGCCAGAGGGGCGGGGCGGATTCACCCCTCCACTTT. This chain joins TRBV30 and TRBJ1-6; a possible D gene is TRBD1 (5 bases). The V end was cut by 3 bases, the J end by 8 bases, with 17 bases between. The CDR3 contains 15 residues. The germline gives CDR1 GTSNPN, CDR2 SVGIG (reference sequence).

V usage is TRBV19 and J usage is TRBJ2-3; D is unclear. This CDR3 comprises 13 residues. Germline V gene lookup returns CDR1 LNHDA and CDR2 SQIVND (reference sequence). With 7 bases removed from V and 1 base from J, the gap between germline ends came to 9 bases. CDR3 region: CASNSFRTDTQYF. CDR3 coding DNA: TGTGCCAGTAATTCGTTCCGCACAGATACGCAGTATTTT.

This chain links TRBV5-1 with TRBJ2-3; a weak D match, TRBD2 (6 bases). In germline, CDR1 is SGHRS, CDR2 YFSETQ. The length of the CDR3 is 13 residues. V lost 6 bases and J lost 1, with 9 bases in between. The CDR3 DNA reads TGCGCCAGCACGGGCGGGGGCACAGATACGCAGTATTTT. Amino acids: CASTGGGTDTQYF.

The rearrangement links TRBV7-7 to TRBJ2-5; D gene ambiguous. CDR1 is SSHAT, CDR2 FNYEAQ, per germline (reference sequence). The CDR3 covers 14 residues. Deletions cut 5 bases from V and 1 base from J, with 11 bases between. CDR3 DNA sequence: TGTGCCAGCAGCGCTGGACGCAGCCAAGAGACCCAGTACTTC. Translation gives CASSAGRSQETQYF.

The chain joins TRBV7-2 to TRBJ2-5; D is tentatively TRBD1 or TRBD2 (5 bases each). CDR1 is SGHTA, CDR2 FQGNSA, per germline. The CDR3 spans 15 residues. The V end lost 5 bases, the J end lost 5 bases, and 18 bases lay between the germline ends. The CDR3 spells CASSPRGPTSETQYF. The CDR3 DNA is TGTGCCAGCAGCCCTAGGGGACCCACGTCGGAGACCCAGTACTTC.

With regard to this clone: Other DNA sequences in this specimen translate into the identical CDR3. V is TRBV30 and J is TRBJ1-5; 9 bases fit TRBD1. The CDR3 sequence is 14 residues long. Unmatched junction bases numbered 7, after V lost 6 bases and J lost 4 bases. From germline, CDR1 is GTSNPN and CDR2 SVGIG (reference sequence). For the CDR3, the DNA is TGTGCCTGTGGACAGACAGGGGGAAATCAGCCCCAGCATTTT. It is translated as CACGQTGGNQPQHF.

This chain joins TRBV29-1 and TRBJ2-4; 7 positions match TRBD2. Germline trimming cut 7 bases from V and 2 bases from J; bases unmatched to any gene: 14. CDR1 and CDR2 from the germline V gene are SQVTM and ANQGSEA. The CDR3 is made up of 16 amino acids. CDR3 residues: CSARGGGGGTKNIQYF. Here the CDR3 DNA reads TGCAGCGCCCGAGGCGGGGGAGGTGGGACCAAAAACATTCAGTACTTC.

The chain links TRBV11-1 to TRBJ2-5; 8 bases are a match to TRBD2. The CDR3 runs 15 residues. Germline V gene sequence: CDR1 SGHAT, CDR2 FQDESV (reference sequence). V shed 1 base, J shed 4 bases, and the junction held 5 bases outside the gene matches. CDR3 sequence: CASSLVRGGRETQYF. CDR3 DNA sequence: TGTGCCAGCAGCTTAGTTCGGGGGGGTCGAGAGACCCAGTACTTC.

There are a few counts of this clone. The chain combines TRBV29-1 with TRBJ1-1; TRBD1 might be the D (6 bases). V gave up 1 base and J gave up 4 bases, with 10 bases separating them. CDR1 is SQVTM, CDR2 ANQGSEA, per germline. This CDR3 spans 13 amino acids. The CDR3 nucleotides are TGCAGCGTTGAAGGCCAGGGGACCACTGAAGCTTTCTTT. This encodes CSVEGQGTTEAFF.

The chain uses TRBV25-1 and TRBJ2-2; D is unresolved. The CDR3 is 14 residues long. Germline CDR1 reads MGHDK; CDR2 reads SYGVNS. Trimming left V 4 bases short and J 0 bases short, with 6 bases between. This CDR3 is CASSGSSNTGELFF. For the CDR3, the DNA is TGTGCCAGCAGTGGGTCTTCGAACACCGGGGAGCTGTTTTTT. Drawing the rest from reference TRBV25-1 and TRBJ2-2, the complete variable domain is EADIYQTPRYLVIGTGKKITLECSQTMGHDKMYWYQQDPGMELHLIHYSYGVNSTEKGDLSSESTVSRIRTEHFPLTLESARPSHTSQYLCASSGSSNTGELFFGEGSRLTVL.

CDR3 in amino acids: CASSQDRPGGNYGYTF. CDR3 in DNA: TGTGCCAGCAGCCAAGATCGCCCAGGGGGTAACTATGGCTACACCTTC. The rearrangement joins TRBV4-2 to TRBJ1-2; 7 bases are shared with TRBD1. Germline CDR1 LGHNA, CDR2 YNFKEQ. This CDR3 comprises 16 residues. With 0 bases clipped from V and 1 base from J, the junction kept 5 bases outside the gene matches.

The gene calls are TRBV5-5 and TRBJ1-3; D is unclear. Between the trimmed V and J ends, which lost 2 bases and 2 bases, there was a span of 14 bases. The CDR3 consists of 16 residues. Germline-derived CDR1 and CDR2 are SGHKS and YYEKEE (reference sequence). CDR3 sequence: CASSFYGVRTGNTIYF. Here the CDR3 DNA reads TGTGCCAGCAGCTTTTACGGGGTTCGGACTGGAAACACCATATATTTT.

The rearrangement uses TRBV19 and TRBJ2-7; weak D call: TRBD1 (5 bases). V lost 2 bases, J lost 7 bases, and 9 bases lay in between. Germline V lookup: CDR1 LNHDA, CDR2 SQIVND (reference sequence). CDR3 length: 12 amino acids. The CDR3 loop is CASSIPKGEQYF. CDR3 bases: TGTGCCAGTAGTATACCCAAGGGGGAGCAGTACTTC.

The chain uses TRBV2 and TRBJ2-2; D ambiguous. The CDR3 has 12 amino acids. Germline V lookup: CDR1 SNHLY, CDR2 FYNNEI. V was pared by 7 bases and J by 7 bases, with 10 bases between. The CDR3 loop is CASNRNGGELFF. The CDR3 coding sequence is TGTGCCAGCAATAGAAATGGCGGGGAGCTGTTTTTT.

A single count supports this clone. V gene TRBV6-5 combines with J gene TRBJ2-2; no reliable D call. The CDR3 loop spans 14 amino acids. V was cut by 6 bases and J by 0 bases, with 8 bases left in between. CDR1 is MNHEY and CDR2 is SVGAGI in the germline V gene. The CDR3 DNA follows: TGTGCCAGCAGCCCATCTCCGAACACCGGGGAGCTGTTTTTT. Protein: CASSPSPNTGELFF.

The rearrangement joins TRBV5-1 to TRBJ2-2; perhaps TRBD1 as D (5 bases). The CDR3 is 14 residues long. CDR1 is SGHRS, CDR2 YFSETQ, per germline. The V gene lost 0 bases and the J gene lost 5 bases, with 8 bases spanning the gap. The CDR3: CASSLDRGTGELFF. CDR3 bases: TGCGCCAGCAGCTTGGATAGGGGAACCGGGGAGCTGTTTTTT. Drawing the rest from reference TRBV5-1 and TRBJ2-2, the complete variable domain is KAGVTQTPRYLIKTRGQQVTLSCSPISGHRSVSWYQQTPGQGLQFLFEYFSETQRNKGNFPGRFSGRQFSNSRSEMNVSTLELGDSALYLCASSLDRGTGELFFGEGSRLTVL.

The chain carries TRBV5-1 and TRBJ2-1, with 13 positions matching TRBD2. The CDR3 has 15 amino acids. V dropped 5 bases and J dropped 9; count of bases not matched to a gene: 8. Germline V gene data show CDR1 as SGHRS and CDR2 as YFSETQ. Written as DNA, the CDR3 is TGCGCCAGCAGACCTACTAGCGGGGGGGCCGGTGAGCAGTTCTTC. Its protein is CASRPTSGGAGEQFF.

This chain joins TRBV27 and TRBJ2-3, with a tentative D call TRBD2 (7 bases). The germline V gene has CDR1 MNHEY and CDR2 SMNVEV (reference sequence). Deletions cut 5 bases from V and 4 bases from J, with 13 bases between. The CDR3 has 14 amino acids. The CDR3, as DNA: TGTGCCAGCAGTGGGGGGGCAGCGGCAGATACGCAGTATTTT. Translating gives CASSGGAAADTQYF.

The gene calls are TRBV2 and TRBJ2-3; 7 bases are a match to TRBD1. The CDR3 runs to 17 residues. V trimming: 8 bases; J trimming: 2 bases; junction bases outside the gene matches: 16. Germline CDR1 reads SNHLY; CDR2 reads FYNNEI. The chain's CDR3 is CASRQSLTGDLTDTQYF. The CDR3 DNA reads as TGTGCCAGCCGCCAATCCCTCACAGGGGACCTCACAGATACGCAGTATTTT. Full variable domain (rest looked up from reference TRBV2 and TRBJ2-3): EPEVTQTPSHQVTQMGQEVILRCVPISNHLYFYWYRQILGQKVEFLVSFYNNEISEKSEIFDDQFSVERPDGSNFTLKIRSTKLEDSAMYFCASRQSLTGDLTDTQYFGPGTRLTVL.

This sequence joins TRBV19 and TRBJ1-5, with TRBD1 identical over 10 bases. The CDR3 spans 19 residues. V lost 3 bases, J lost 1 base, and 12 bases stayed unmatched. The germline V gene has CDR1 LNHDA and CDR2 SQIVND (reference sequence). The CDR3 region is CASSIYLQGDRGSNQPQHF. The CDR3 DNA is TGTGCCAGTAGTATTTATTTACAGGGGGACAGGGGCAGCAATCAGCCCCAGCATTTT.